These 22 T cell receptor beta chains share one sample of origin, sequenced in a study of T cells in Graves' hyperthyroidism and ophthalmopathy. TCR beta CDR3 regions were amplified from RNA. TCR CDR3 regions were first amplified by RT-PCR with HTBI primers. TCRdb passed the multiplex PCR reads through MiXCR, listing each CDR3 protein once. Seen here are hundreds of thousands of distinct CDR3 sequences, more than 45% observed once, and the top ten hold roughly 8.2%. The specimen sequenced was peripheral blood or thyroid tissue (not recorded which). The source of these receptors is a woman under 30 with Graves' hyperthyroidism.

As regards this clonotype: A much larger clone differs from this one at a single base, so this may be a read error. This sequence joins TRBV29-1 and TRBJ1-1; D ambiguous. Germline V CDR1 and CDR2: SQVTM, ANQGSEA. CDR3 length equals 13 residues. The V end was cut by 4 bases, the J end by 6 bases, with 15 bases between. As DNA, the CDR3 is TGCAGCGTTGCTGACGGGTGGAGGGCTGAAGCTTTCTTT. This codes for CSVADGWRAEAFF. The full variable domain, with the rest looked up from reference TRBV29-1 and TRBJ1-1, is SAVISQKPSRDICQRGTSLTIQCQVDSQVTMMFWYRQQPGQSLTLIATANQGSEATYESGFVIDKFPISRPNLTFSTLTVSNMSPEDSSIYLCSVADGWRAEAFFGQGTRLTVV.

This clonotype has a count of ten or more. This chain joins TRBV9 and TRBJ1-4; tentative D call: TRBD1 (5 bases). V was pared by 4 bases and J by 6 bases, with 10 bases between. CDR3 length: 13 residues. Germline V gene data show CDR1 as SGDLS and CDR2 as YYNGEE. CDR3 residues: CASSPGRDEKLFF. The CDR3 bases are TGTGCCAGCAGCCCGGGGCGGGATGAAAAACTGTTTTTT.

V gene TRBV2 combines with J gene TRBJ2-2; no firm D call. Trimming took 6 bases from V and 5 from J, leaving 13 bases between them. CDR3 length: 14 residues. Germline CDR1 is SNHLY and CDR2 is FYNNEI. CDR3 amino acids: CASSPGLGTGELFF. In nucleotides, the CDR3 is TGTGCCAGCAGCCCTGGTCTTGGTACCGGGGAGCTGTTTTTT.

The chain is built from TRBV20-1 and TRBJ2-5; D is uncertain. This CDR3 has 14 amino acids. Trimming took 0 bases from V and 2 from J, leaving 10 bases between them. Germline lookup yields CDR1 DFQATT and CDR2 SNEGSKA (reference sequence). The CDR3 region has the DNA TGCAGTGCTAGAGATCGGCAGAAACAAGAGACCCAGTACTTC. Translated, it gives CSARDRQKQETQYF.

The gene calls are TRBV25-1 and TRBJ1-1, with D tentatively TRBD1 (6 bases). The germline V gene encodes CDR1 MGHDK and CDR2 SYGVNS. The CDR3 contains 15 residues. Written as DNA, the CDR3 is TGTGCTGACGGGGGCCCAGGCCCCGATTACACTGAAGCTTTCTTT. Its protein is CADGGPGPDYTEAFF.

The gene calls are TRBV25-1 and TRBJ1-4; D gene unclear. Between the trimmed V and J ends, which lost 6 bases and 8 bases, there was a span of 13 bases. CDR1 and CDR2 (germline): MGHDK, SYGVNS. This CDR3 has 13 amino acids. Written as DNA, the CDR3 is TGTGCCAGCAGCCCGTCCTGGAAGGAAAAACTGTTTTTT. Protein sequence: CASSPSWKEKLFF.

The chain uses TRBV25-1 and TRBJ2-7; D remains ambiguous. The length of the CDR3 is 14 residues. V was shortened by 6 bases and J by 1 base, with 13 bases between the two germline ends. Germline assignment: CDR1 MGHDK and CDR2 SYGVNS. The CDR3 DNA reads as TGTGCCAGCAGCAAAAGGGTCTCGTCCTACGAGCAGTACTTC. Translating it yields CASSKRVSSYEQYF.

As regards this clonotype: A read error may be the cause here, since a much bigger clone is one base away. The CDR3 here is CTSSDYRETQYF. The CDR3 DNA reads as TGTACCAGCAGCGACTACAGGGAGACCCAGTACTTC. The chain links TRBV11-1 to TRBJ2-5; tentatively, D is TRBD1 or TRBD2 (5 bases each). The length of the CDR3 is 12 residues. Germline lookup yields CDR1 SGHAT and CDR2 FQDESV (reference sequence).

The V call is TRBV12-3 or TRBV12-4, the J call TRBJ2-7; D remains ambiguous. There are 12 residues in the CDR3. V lost 3 bases and J lost 6, with 9 bases in between. As DNA, the CDR3 is TGTGCCAGCAGTTTGGGTATACGCGAGCAGTACTTC. Its translation is CASSLGIREQYF.

This sequence joins TRBV11-1 and TRBJ2-7, with D tentatively TRBD1 or TRBD2 (5 bases each). CDR1 SGHAT and CDR2 FQDESV come from the germline V gene (reference sequence). This CDR3 is built from 16 residues. V lost 5 bases and J 0 bases, leaving 17 bases between the germline ends. CDR3 sequence (DNA): TGTGCCAGCAGCCAGGCACCGGGACGGCTCTCCTACGAGCAGTACTTC. Protein: CASSQAPGRLSYEQYF.

This clonotype was recorded once. With a much larger clone just one base away, this may be a read error. This chain joins TRBV10-2 and TRBJ2-5, with TRBD1 identical over 8 bases. CDR1 and CDR2 from the germline V gene are WSHSY and SAAADI. The CDR3 has 13 residues. The chain's CDR3 is CAGRTGLLETQYF. The DNA of the CDR3 is TGCGCCGGCAGGACAGGGTTACTCGAGACCCAGTACTTC.

This clonotype was counted a few times. The rearrangement uses TRBV7-4 and TRBJ1-6; TRBD1 aligns across 9 bases. Germline lookup yields CDR1 SGHVT and CDR2 SQSDAQ. The V segment lost 6 bases and the J segment 4 bases; nucleotides outside the gene matches: 4. There are 15 residues in the CDR3. CDR3 coding DNA: TGTGCCAGCAGTTTGGGGACAGGGTATAATTCACCCCTCCACTTT. Amino acid sequence: CASSLGTGYNSPLHF. The full variable domain, rest sourced from reference TRBV7-4 and TRBJ1-6, is GAGVSQSPRYKVAKRGRDVALRCDSISGHVTLYWYRQTLGQGSEVLTYSQSDAQRDKSGRPSGRFSAERPERSVSTLKIQRTEQGDSAVYLCASSLGTGYNSPLHFGNGTRLTVT.

This clonotype has only a few counts. This chain joins TRBV19 and TRBJ2-7, with 8 bases aligning to TRBD1. J lost 6 bases, V lost 7 bases, and 8 bases had no gene match. Germline CDR1 is LNHDA and CDR2 is SQIVND (reference sequence). The CDR3 loop spans 13 amino acids. The CDR3 nucleotides are TGTGCCAGTACCGAGACAGGGGTCTCCGAGCAGTACTTC. Its protein is CASTETGVSEQYF.

The rearrangement links TRBV25-1 to TRBJ1-2, with unresolved D. Germline CDR1 reads MGHDK; CDR2 reads SYGVNS. Trimming removed 5 bases at V and 1 base at J, with 14 bases between. CDR3 length: 15 residues. The CDR3 DNA is TGTGCCAGCAGTACTAGAGGCGCCCGTAACTATGGCTACACCTTC. Amino acid sequence: CASSTRGARNYGYTF.

The chain recombines TRBV9 with TRBJ1-5; 7 bases align to TRBD1. With V trimmed by 5 bases and J by 2 bases, 13 bases remained unmatched. Germline CDR1 is SGDLS and CDR2 is YYNGEE. This CDR3 is 17 amino acids long. CDR3 residues: CASSPNPQGTGNQPQHF. Written as DNA, the CDR3 is TGTGCCAGCAGTCCAAATCCACAGGGGACCGGCAATCAGCCCCAGCATTTT.

The rearrangement uses TRBV10-3 and TRBJ1-1; D call uncertain. Germline V gives CDR1 ENHRY, CDR2 SYGVKD. Trimming stripped 10 bases from V and 3 bases from J, with 18 bases between. The CDR3 contains 14 residues. CDR3 sequence: CATVRSMSDTEAFF. The CDR3 DNA reads as TGTGCCACCGTGCGGTCCATGAGTGACACTGAAGCTTTCTTT.

V is TRBV9 and J is TRBJ2-5, with a tentative D call TRBD2 (6 bases). The CDR3 has 14 residues. Germline CDR1 reads SGDLS; CDR2 reads YYNGEE. V was pared by 4 bases and J by 4 bases, with 14 bases between. CDR3 protein: CASSLRGTGETQYF. DNA of the CDR3: TGTGCCAGCAGCCTACGGGGGACGGGAGAGACCCAGTACTTC.

This clonotype was observed a handful of times. This chain joins TRBV7-3 and TRBJ2-2; D could derive from TRBD1 or TRBD2 (6 bases each). V was pared by 6 bases and J by 7 bases, with 12 bases between. Germline V gene data show CDR1 as SGHTA and CDR2 as FQGTGA. The CDR3 runs 13 residues. The CDR3 coding sequence is TGTGCCAGCAGAGACGGGGGCGACGGGGAGCTGTTTTTT. This encodes CASRDGGDGELFF.

This chain connects TRBV14 to TRBJ1-2; no firm D call. V lost 2 bases and J 7 bases, leaving 11 bases between the germline ends. The length of the CDR3 is 13 residues. CDR1 and CDR2 from the germline V gene are SGHDN and FVKESK. The CDR3 DNA sequence: TGTGCCAGCAGCCAATTACCGACCAGTGGCTACACCTTC. It is translated as CASSQLPTSGYTF.

The chain uses TRBV15 and TRBJ2-6, with TRBD1 matching over 8 bases. The CDR3 runs to 16 residues. CDR1 and CDR2 (germline): LNHNV, YYDKDF (reference sequence). Losses at the gene ends were 5 bases for V and 4 bases for J; bases not matched to a gene: 7. The CDR3 DNA is TGTGCCACCAGCGGACAGGGAAAGCGAGGGGCCAACGTCCTGACTTTC. This encodes CATSGQGKRGANVLTF. Supplemented by reference TRBV15 and TRBJ2-6, the full variable domain reads DAMVIQNPRYQVTQFGKPVTLSCSQTLNHNVMYWYQQKSSQAPKLLFHYYDKDFNNEADTPDNFQSRRPNTSFCFLDIRSPGLGDTAMYLCATSGQGKRGANVLTFGAGSRLTVL.

The chain employs TRBV7-9 and TRBJ2-5; D ambiguous. The CDR3 length is 14 residues. CDR1 and CDR2 from the germline V gene are SEHNR and FQNEAQ (reference sequence). The ends were cut back, 0 bases at V and 3 bases at J, with 8 bases in the middle. This CDR3 is CASSLAMGKETQYF. For the CDR3, the DNA is TGTGCCAGCAGCTTAGCTATGGGCAAAGAGACCCAGTACTTC.

Turning to this clonotype: Germline is not matched at one junction end, which may reflect a read error. The DNA of the CDR3 is TGTGCCATCAGATCGACAGGTGAGAACACTGAGGCTTTCTTT. Its protein product is CAIRSTGENTEAFF. This chain joins TRBV10-3 and TRBJ1-1, with D perhaps TRBD1 (6 bases). Germline CDR1 ENHRY, CDR2 SYGVKD. The CDR3 extends over 14 amino acids.